This TCR beta chain originates from a study of long-term antiretroviral therapy in people with HIV. The germline CDR1 and CDR2 sequences are SGHDT and YYEEEE. V shed 0 bases and J 0 bases; nucleotides not matched to a gene: 9. The CDR3 loop spans 17 amino acids. Runs used v3.0 of the immunoSEQ assay and were done at survey level. This table comes from immunoSEQ multiplex PCR, and its TCRdb copy is limited to in-frame clones, with some not included. The sample has tens of thousands of clones, around 90% seen once. The specimen comprised unsorted PBMCs, sampled roughly 5 years after starting antiretroviral therapy. The chain couples TRBV5-6 to TRBJ2-7; 7 bases are a match to TRBD2. The TCR was taken from a woman aged 40 to 50 with HIV. Here the CDR3 reads CASSLAPGGGFSYEQYF. The CDR3 DNA is TGTGCCAGCAGCTTGGCCCCGGGGGGTGGGTTCTCCTACGAGCAGTACTTC.